One and the same sample provided the 10 T cell receptor beta chains below, sequenced in a study of technical replicates of blood from several donors. Data came from immunoSEQ multiplex PCR; TCRdb stores just in-frame clones and leaves some out. The data contain 80,000 to 85,000 clones, about 88% of them singletons. Specimen: T cells isolated from PBMCs. The receptors were sampled from a human donor in good health.

This clone occurred once. The V call is TRBV19, the J call TRBJ1-5, with D hard to call. The V end was cut by 3 bases, the J end by 6 bases, with 9 bases between. This CDR3 has 13 residues. The germline CDR1 and CDR2 sequences are LNHDA and SQIVND (reference sequence). CDR3: CASSMRESQPQHF. CDR3 bases: TGTGCCAGTAGTATGAGGGAGAGTCAGCCCCAGCATTTT.

The V call is TRBV5-4, the J call TRBJ2-7; 7 bases match TRBD1. The CDR3 extends over 13 amino acids. With V trimmed by 2 bases and J by 6 bases, 5 bases remained unmatched. Germline-derived CDR1 and CDR2 are SGHNT and YYREEE (reference sequence). The CDR3: CASSLRQGSEQYF. CDR3 nucleotide sequence: TGTGCCAGCAGCTTAAGACAGGGATCCGAGCAGTACTTC. The full variable domain, its missing parts supplied by reference TRBV5-4 and TRBJ2-7, is ETGVTQSPTHLIKTRGQQVTLRCSSQSGHNTVSWYQQALGQGPQFIFQYYREEENGRGNFPPRFSGLQFPNYSSELNVNALELDDSALYLCASSLRQGSEQYFGPGTRLTVT.

This clone has just a few counts. This chain joins TRBV30 and TRBJ2-6; tentatively, D is TRBD1 (7 bases). Per the germline V gene, CDR1 is GTSNPN and CDR2 is SVGIG (reference sequence). CDR3 size: 17 residues. The V end was cut by 2 bases, the J end by 3 bases, with 17 bases between. The CDR3 nucleotides are TGTGCCTGGAGTCGGTTTCAGGGGGACTTTGGGGCCAACGTCCTGACTTTC. It encodes CAWSRFQGDFGANVLTF.

This chain connects TRBV4-1 to TRBJ2-5; 9 nucleotides match TRBD1. V shed 4 bases and J 5 bases; nucleotides not matched to a gene: 5. Germline values: CDR1 MGHRA, CDR2 YSYEKL. The length of the CDR3 is 14 residues. The CDR3 DNA sequence: TGCGCCAGCAGCCTCGGGACAGGGTTGGAGACCCAGTACTTC. This codes for CASSLGTGLETQYF.

The chain combines TRBV2 with TRBJ2-1; perhaps TRBD2 as D (6 bases). Germline V gene sequence: CDR1 SNHLY, CDR2 FYNNEI. This CDR3 has 12 residues. Trimming stripped 8 bases from V and 1 base from J, with 6 bases between. The CDR3 region has the DNA TGTGCCAGCGCGGGGTCCTACAATGAGCAGTTCTTC. Translating it yields CASAGSYNEQFF.

The genes are TRBV4-2 and TRBJ2-1, with a weak D call TRBD1 (6 bases). Trimming cost V 7 bases and J 6 bases, with 16 bases left between them. The germline CDR1 and CDR2 sequences are LGHNA and YNFKEQ. The CDR3 has 14 residues. CDR3: CASTLDTGPNEQFF. Written as DNA, the CDR3 is TGTGCCAGCACTCTCGACACAGGGCCCAATGAGCAGTTCTTC.

This sequence joins TRBV19 and TRBJ2-2, with a possible D match to TRBD1 (6 bases). The CDR3 sequence is 16 residues long. CDR1 LNHDA and CDR2 SQIVND come from the germline V gene (reference sequence). V lost 6 bases and J 0 bases, leaving 14 bases between the germline ends. The CDR3 is CASRLYGQTNTGELFF. As DNA, the CDR3 is TGTGCCAGTAGACTATACGGACAGACGAACACCGGGGAGCTGTTTTTT.

The chain carries TRBV7-9 and TRBJ1-4, with 10 bases that match TRBD1. J lost 1 base, V lost 1 base, and 0 bases had no gene match. This CDR3 has 16 amino acids. Germline lookup yields CDR1 SEHNR and CDR2 FQNEAQ (reference sequence). The CDR3 DNA reads TGTGCCAGCAGCTTAGGGACAGGGGGAACTAATGAAAAACTGTTTTTT. The encoded protein is CASSLGTGGTNEKLFF.

V usage is TRBV25-1 and J usage is TRBJ1-2; no definite D call. Trimming pared 3 bases from V and 4 bases from J, leaving 15 bases between. Germline-derived CDR1 and CDR2 are MGHDK and SYGVNS. The CDR3 extends over 15 amino acids. The CDR3 nucleotides are TGTGCCAGCAGTGAGATCGTATCGGGTATCTATGGCTACACCTTC. Encoded protein: CASSEIVSGIYGYTF.

The V gene is TRBV4-3, the J gene TRBJ1-5; D is possibly TRBD1 (5 bases). The V gene lost 4 bases and the J gene lost 9 bases, with 25 bases spanning the gap. The germline gives CDR1 LGHNA, CDR2 YSLEER. The CDR3 spans 17 residues. CDR3 in DNA: TGCGCCAGCAGCCGAAATTATGGGGGGGGTCCCCATCGGCCCCAGCATTTT. Its translation: CASSRNYGGGPHRPQHF.